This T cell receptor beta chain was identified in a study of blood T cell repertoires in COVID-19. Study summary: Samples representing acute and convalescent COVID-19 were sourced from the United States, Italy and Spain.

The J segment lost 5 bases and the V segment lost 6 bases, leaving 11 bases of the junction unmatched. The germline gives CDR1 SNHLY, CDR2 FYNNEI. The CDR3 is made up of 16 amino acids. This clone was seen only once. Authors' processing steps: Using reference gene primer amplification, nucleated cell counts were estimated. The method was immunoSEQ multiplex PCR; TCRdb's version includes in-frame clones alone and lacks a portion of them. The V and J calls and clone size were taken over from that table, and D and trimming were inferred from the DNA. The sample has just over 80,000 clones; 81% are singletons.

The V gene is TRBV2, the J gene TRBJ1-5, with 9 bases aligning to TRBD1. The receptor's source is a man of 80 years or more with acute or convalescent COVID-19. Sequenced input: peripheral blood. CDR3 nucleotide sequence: TGTGCCAGCAGCGTGGACAGGGGAAGGATTGATCAGCCCCAGCATTTT. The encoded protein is CASSVDRGRIDQPQHF.